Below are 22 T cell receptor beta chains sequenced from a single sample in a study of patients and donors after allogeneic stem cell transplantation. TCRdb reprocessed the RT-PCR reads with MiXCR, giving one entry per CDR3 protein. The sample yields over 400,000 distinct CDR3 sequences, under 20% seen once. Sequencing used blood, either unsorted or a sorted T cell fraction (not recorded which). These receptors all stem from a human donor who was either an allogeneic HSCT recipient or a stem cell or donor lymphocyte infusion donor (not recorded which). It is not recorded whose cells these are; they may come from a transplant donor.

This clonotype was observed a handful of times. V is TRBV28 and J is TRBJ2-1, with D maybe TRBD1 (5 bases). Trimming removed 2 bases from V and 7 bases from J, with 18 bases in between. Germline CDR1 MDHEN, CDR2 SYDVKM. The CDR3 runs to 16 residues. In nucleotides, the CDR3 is TGTGCCAGCAGTTTAATAGGGTCAGGGTCGTTGAATGAGCAGTTCTTC. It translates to CASSLIGSGSLNEQFF.

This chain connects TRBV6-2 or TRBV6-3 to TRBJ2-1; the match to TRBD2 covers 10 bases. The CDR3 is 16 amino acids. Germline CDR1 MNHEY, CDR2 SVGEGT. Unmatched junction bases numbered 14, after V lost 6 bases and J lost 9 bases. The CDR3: CASRGEAGGPVGEQFF. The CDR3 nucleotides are TGTGCCAGCAGAGGGGAAGCGGGGGGGCCTGTAGGTGAGCAGTTCTTC.

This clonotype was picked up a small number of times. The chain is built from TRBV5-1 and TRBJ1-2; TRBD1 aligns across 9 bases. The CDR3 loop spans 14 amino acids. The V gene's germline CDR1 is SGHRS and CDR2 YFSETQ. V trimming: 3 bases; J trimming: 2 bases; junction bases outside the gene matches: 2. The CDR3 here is CASSWTGENYGYTF. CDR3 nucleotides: TGCGCCAGCAGCTGGACAGGGGAAAACTATGGCTACACCTTC.

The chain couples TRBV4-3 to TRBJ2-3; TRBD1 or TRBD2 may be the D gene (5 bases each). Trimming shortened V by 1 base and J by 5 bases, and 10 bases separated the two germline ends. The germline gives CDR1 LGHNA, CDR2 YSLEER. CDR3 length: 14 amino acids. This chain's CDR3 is CASSQGGPVDTQYF. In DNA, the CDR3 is TGCGCCAGCAGCCAAGGGGGACCAGTAGATACGCAGTATTTT.

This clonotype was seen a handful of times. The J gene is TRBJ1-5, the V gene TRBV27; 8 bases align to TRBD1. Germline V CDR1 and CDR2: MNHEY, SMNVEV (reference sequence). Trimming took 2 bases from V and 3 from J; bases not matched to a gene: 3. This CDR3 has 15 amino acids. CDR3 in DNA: TGTGCCAGCAGTTTAGGGACAGGATTCAATCAGCCCCAGCATTTT. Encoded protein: CASSLGTGFNQPQHF.

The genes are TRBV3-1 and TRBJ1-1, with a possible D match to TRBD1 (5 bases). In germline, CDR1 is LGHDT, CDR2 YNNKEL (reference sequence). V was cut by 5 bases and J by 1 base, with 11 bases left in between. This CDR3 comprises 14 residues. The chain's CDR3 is CASSAYRRNTEAFF. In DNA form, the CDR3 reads TGTGCCAGCAGCGCATACAGGAGGAACACTGAAGCTTTCTTT.

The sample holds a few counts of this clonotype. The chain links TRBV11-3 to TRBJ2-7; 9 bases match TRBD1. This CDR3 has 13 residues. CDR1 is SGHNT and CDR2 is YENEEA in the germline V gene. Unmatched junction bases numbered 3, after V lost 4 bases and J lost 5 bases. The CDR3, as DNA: TGTGCCAGCAGCTGGACAGGGGTCGACGAGCAGTACTTC. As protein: CASSWTGVDEQYF.

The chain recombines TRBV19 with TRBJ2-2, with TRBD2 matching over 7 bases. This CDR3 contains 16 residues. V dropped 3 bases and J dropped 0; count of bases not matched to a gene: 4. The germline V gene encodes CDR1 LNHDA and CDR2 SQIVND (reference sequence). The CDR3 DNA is TGTGCCAGTAGTATGCGGGGGAGGGCGAACACCGGGGAGCTGTTTTTT. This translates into CASSMRGRANTGELFF.

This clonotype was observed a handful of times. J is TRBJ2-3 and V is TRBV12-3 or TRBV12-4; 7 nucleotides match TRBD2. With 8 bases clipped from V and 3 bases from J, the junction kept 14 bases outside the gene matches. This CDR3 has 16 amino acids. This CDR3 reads CASSLQAGVLTDTQYF. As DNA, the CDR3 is TGTGCCAGCTCTCTCCAGGCGGGAGTTTTGACAGATACGCAGTATTTT.

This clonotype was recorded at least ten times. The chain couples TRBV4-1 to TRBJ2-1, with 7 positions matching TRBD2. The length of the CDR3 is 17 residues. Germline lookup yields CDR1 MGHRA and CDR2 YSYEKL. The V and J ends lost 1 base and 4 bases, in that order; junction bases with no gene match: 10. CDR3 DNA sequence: TGCGCCAGCAGCCAAGGTCGGGCAGCGGGGAAATACAATGAGCAGTTCTTC. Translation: CASSQGRAAGKYNEQFF.

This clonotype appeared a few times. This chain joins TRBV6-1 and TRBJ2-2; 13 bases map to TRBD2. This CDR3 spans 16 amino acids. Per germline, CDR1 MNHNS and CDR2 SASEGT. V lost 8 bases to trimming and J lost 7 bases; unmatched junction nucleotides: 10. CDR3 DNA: TGTGCCAGCGGACTAGCGGGAGTTGGGCGGGGCGGGGAGCTGTTTTTT. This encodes CASGLAGVGRGGELFF.

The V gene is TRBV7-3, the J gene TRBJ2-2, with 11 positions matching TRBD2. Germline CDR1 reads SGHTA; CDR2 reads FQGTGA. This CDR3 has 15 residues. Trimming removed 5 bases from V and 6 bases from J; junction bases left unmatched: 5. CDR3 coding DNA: TGTGCCAGCAGCCCGGTAGCGGGGGGGGCCGGGGAGCTGTTTTTT. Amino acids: CASSPVAGGAGELFF.

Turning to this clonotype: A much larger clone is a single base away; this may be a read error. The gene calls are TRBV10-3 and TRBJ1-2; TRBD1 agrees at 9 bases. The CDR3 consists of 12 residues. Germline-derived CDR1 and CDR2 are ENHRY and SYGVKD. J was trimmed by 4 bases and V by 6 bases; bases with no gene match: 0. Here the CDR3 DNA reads TGTGCCATCAGGGGACAGGGCTATGGCTACACCTTC. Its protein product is CAIRGQGYGYTF.

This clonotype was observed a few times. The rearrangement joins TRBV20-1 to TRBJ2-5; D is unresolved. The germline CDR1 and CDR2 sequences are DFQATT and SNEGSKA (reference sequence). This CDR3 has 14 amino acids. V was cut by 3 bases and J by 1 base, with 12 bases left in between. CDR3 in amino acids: CSASLDGLQETQYF. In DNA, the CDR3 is TGCAGTGCTAGTCTTGACGGCCTCCAAGAGACCCAGTACTTC.

CDR3 residues: CGGTGSTDTQYF. CDR3 nucleotides: TGCGGGGGGACAGGTAGCACAGATACGCAGTATTTT. The chain employs TRBV20-1 and TRBJ2-3, with 8 positions matching TRBD1. CDR3 length: 12 amino acids. Germline V lookup: CDR1 DFQATT, CDR2 SNEGSKA (reference sequence).

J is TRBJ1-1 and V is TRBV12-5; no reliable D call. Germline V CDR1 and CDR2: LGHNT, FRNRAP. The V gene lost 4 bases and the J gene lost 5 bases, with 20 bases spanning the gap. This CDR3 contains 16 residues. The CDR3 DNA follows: TGTGCTAGTGGTTCGACGGTAGGCGTGCGCGGGACTGAAGCTTTCTTT. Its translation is CASGSTVGVRGTEAFF.

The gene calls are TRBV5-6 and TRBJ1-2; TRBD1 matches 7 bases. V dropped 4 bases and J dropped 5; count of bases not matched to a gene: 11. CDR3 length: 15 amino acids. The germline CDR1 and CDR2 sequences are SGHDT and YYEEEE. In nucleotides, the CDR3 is TGTGCCAGCAGCCTGATGACAGACAGGGCATATGGCTACACCTTC. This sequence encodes CASSLMTDRAYGYTF.

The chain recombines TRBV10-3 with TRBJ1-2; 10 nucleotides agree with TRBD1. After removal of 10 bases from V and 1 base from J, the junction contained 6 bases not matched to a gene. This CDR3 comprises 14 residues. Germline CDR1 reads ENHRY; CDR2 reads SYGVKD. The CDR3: CASNRDRGNYGYTF. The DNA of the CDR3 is TGTGCCAGCAACCGGGACAGGGGTAACTATGGCTACACCTTC.

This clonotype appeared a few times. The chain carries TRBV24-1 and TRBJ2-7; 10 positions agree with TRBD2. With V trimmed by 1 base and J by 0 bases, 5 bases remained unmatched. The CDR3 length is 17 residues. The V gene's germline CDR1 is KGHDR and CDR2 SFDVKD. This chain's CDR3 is CATSDFSPSGSSYEQYF. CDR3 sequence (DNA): TGTGCCACCAGTGATTTCTCGCCTAGCGGGAGCTCCTACGAGCAGTACTTC.

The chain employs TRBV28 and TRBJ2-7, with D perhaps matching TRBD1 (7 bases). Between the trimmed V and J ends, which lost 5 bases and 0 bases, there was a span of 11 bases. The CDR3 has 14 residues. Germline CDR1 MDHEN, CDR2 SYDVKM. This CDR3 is CASSGGTVSYEQYF. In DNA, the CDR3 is TGTGCCAGCAGTGGGGGGACAGTCTCCTACGAGCAGTACTTC.

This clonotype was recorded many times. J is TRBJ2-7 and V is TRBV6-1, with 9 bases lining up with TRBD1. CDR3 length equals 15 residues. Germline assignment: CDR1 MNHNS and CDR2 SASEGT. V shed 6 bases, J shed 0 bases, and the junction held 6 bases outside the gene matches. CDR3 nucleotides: TGTGCCAGCAGACTACAGGGGGCTCCCTCCTACGAGCAGTACTTC. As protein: CASRLQGAPSYEQYF.

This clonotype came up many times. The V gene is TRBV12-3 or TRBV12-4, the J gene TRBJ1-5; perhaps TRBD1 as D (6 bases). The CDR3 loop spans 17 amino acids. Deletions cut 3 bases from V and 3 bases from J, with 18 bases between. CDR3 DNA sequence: TGTGCCAGCAGTTTGCCCAAGGGGGAATCGTCCAATCAGCCCCAGCATTTT. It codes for CASSLPKGESSNQPQHF.